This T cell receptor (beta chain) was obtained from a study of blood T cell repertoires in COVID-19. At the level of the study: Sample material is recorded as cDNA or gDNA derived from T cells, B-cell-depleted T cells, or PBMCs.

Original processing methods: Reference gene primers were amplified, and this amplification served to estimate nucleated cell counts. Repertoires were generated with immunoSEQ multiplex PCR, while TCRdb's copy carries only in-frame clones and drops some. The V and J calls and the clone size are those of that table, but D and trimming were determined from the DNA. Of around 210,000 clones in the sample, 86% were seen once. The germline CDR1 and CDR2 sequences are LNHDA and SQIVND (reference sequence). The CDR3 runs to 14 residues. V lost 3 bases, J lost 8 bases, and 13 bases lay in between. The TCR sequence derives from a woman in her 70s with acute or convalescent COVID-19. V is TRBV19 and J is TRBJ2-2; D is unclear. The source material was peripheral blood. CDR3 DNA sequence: TGTGCCAGTAGTATTGCGATCACGGTTGGGGAGCTGTTTTTT. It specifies CASSIAITVGELFF.